These T cell receptor beta chains were read from a single sample in a study of T-cell reconstitution after alpha-beta-depleted transplantation in children. From the PCR reads, TCRdb called clonotypes with MiXCR, one entry per CDR3 protein. The sample contains about 1,000,000 distinct CDR3 sequences, roughly 29% of which appear only once. The material was PBMCs, mostly from graft donor cells, obtained 360 days after TCRalphabeta/CD19-depleted stem cell transplant. The receptors were sampled from a boy in the first two years of life who had a stem cell transplant for SCID, so the T cells may come from the graft donor. CDR3s include the opening cysteine and the closing phenylalanine or tryptophan. The D gene is left open where the match is weak. The size of a clone is reported for some rows only, either as once, few or many, or as a class for expanded clones.

V gene	J gene	D gene	clone size	CDR3 protein	CDR3 DNA
TRBV27	TRBJ2-5	-	-	CASRDLGKGETQYF	TGTGCCAGCAGAGACCTGGGTAAAGGAGAGACCCAGTACTTC
TRBV9	TRBJ2-7	TRBD1	few	CASSGGTGPSYEQYF	TGTGCCAGCAGCGGTGGGACAGGACCTTCCTACGAGCAGTACTTC
TRBV5-6	TRBJ1-1	-	few	CASSLGAGLPRNTEAFF	TGTGCCAGCAGCTTGGGGGCAGGCCTTCCGAGGAACACTGAAGCTTTCTTT
TRBV12-3/TRBV12-4	TRBJ1-1	-	-	CASSSDRRIHTEAFF	TGTGCCAGCAGTTCCGATCGACGGATACACACTGAAGCTTTCTTT
TRBV5-1	TRBJ2-1	TRBD2	many	CASSVPSGGAHEQFF	TGCGCCAGCAGCGTCCCTAGCGGGGGGGCCCATGAGCAGTTCTTC
TRBV7-3	TRBJ2-7	-	few	CASSLSPGDSYEQYF	TGTGCCAGCAGCTTATCCCCAGGGGACTCCTACGAGCAGTACTTC
TRBV28	TRBJ1-4	-	-	CASRPHGRVLEKLFF	TGTGCCAGCAGACCCCACGGGAGGGTACTTGAAAAACTGTTTTTT
TRBV12-3/TRBV12-4	TRBJ1-3	-	-	CASSSGNWLTGNTIYF	TGTGCCAGCAGTTCCGGGAATTGGTTGACTGGAAACACCATATATTTT
TRBV7-9	TRBJ2-6	-	many	CASSLMAGANVLTF	TGTGCCAGCAGCCTCATGGCTGGGGCCAACGTCCTGACTTTC
TRBV6-1	TRBJ1-5	-	few	CASSERGGQPQHF	TGTGCCAGCAGTGAACGCGGGGGACAGCCCCAGCATTTT
TRBV5-1	TRBJ2-7	TRBD1	-	CASRETGTYEQYF	TGCGCCAGTAGAGAGACAGGGACCTACGAGCAGTACTTC
TRBV12-3/TRBV12-4	TRBJ2-2	TRBD1	-	CASSTGGWTGELFF	TGTGCCAGCAGTACAGGGGGCTGGACCGGGGAGCTGTTTTTT
TRBV6-1	TRBJ2-1	TRBD2	many	CASRLPGLAGDNEQFF	TGTGCCAGCAGACTTCCGGGACTAGCGGGCGACAATGAGCAGTTCTTC
TRBV7-9	TRBJ2-3	-	-	CASSLTQTDTQYF	TGTGCCAGCAGCTTAACACAGACAGATACGCAGTATTTT
TRBV12-3/TRBV12-4	TRBJ2-1	-	few	CASSYHNEQFF	TGTGCCAGCAGTTACCACAATGAGCAGTTCTTC
TRBV10-3	TRBJ2-5	TRBD1	-	CAISEPGGLQETQYF	TGTGCCATCAGTGAGCCAGGGGGCCTACAAGAGACCCAGTACTTC
TRBV20-1	TRBJ2-5	TRBD2	few	CSARGRTSSQETQYF	TGCAGTGCTAGAGGGCGGACTAGTAGCCAAGAGACCCAGTACTTC
TRBV29-1	TRBJ1-1	-	-	CSVAGAEVGGTEAFF	TGCAGCGTTGCAGGGGCAGAAGTGGGTGGCACTGAAGCTTTCTTT
TRBV6-5	TRBJ1-1	-	few	CASSYRETGTEAFF	TGTGCCAGCAGTTACCGGGAGACGGGCACTGAAGCTTTCTTT
TRBV11-2	TRBJ1-2	-	-	CASSFPDVRFGGYTF	TGTGCCAGCAGCTTCCCGGACGTGAGGTTCGGGGGCTACACCTTC
TRBV4-3	TRBJ2-5	-	few	CASSLSVEKTQYF	TGCGCCAGCAGCCTGTCAGTCGAGAAGACCCAGTACTTC
TRBV6-5	TRBJ1-1	-	few	CASSYPDRMNTEAFF	TGTGCCAGCAGTTACCCGGACAGAATGAACACTGAAGCTTTCTTT
TRBV4-1	TRBJ2-1	-	-	CASSQGGQGYYNEQFF	TGCGCCAGCAGCCAAGGGGGGCAGGGCTACTACAATGAGCAGTTCTTC
TRBV21-1	TRBJ2-1	-	-	CASSKRPGLEGNEQFF	TGTGCCAGCAGCAAAAGGCCGGGACTAGAGGGAAATGAGCAGTTCTTC
TRBV6-5	TRBJ2-7	-	-	CASSYSGRGSLYEQYF	TGTGCCAGCAGTTACTCGGGGCGTGGTAGTCTATACGAGCAGTACTTC
TRBV7-3	TRBJ2-1	-	-	CASSLERGQEQFF	TGTGCCAGCAGCTTAGAAAGGGGTCAAGAGCAGTTCTTC
TRBV28	TRBJ2-6	-	-	CASSLSGGGSGANVLTF	TGTGCCAGCAGTTTATCGGGGGGCGGCTCTGGGGCCAACGTCCTGACTTTC
TRBV12-3/TRBV12-4	TRBJ2-1	-	-	CASSLVTSRGEQFF	TGTGCCAGCAGTTTAGTGACTTCACGGGGTGAGCAGTTCTTC
TRBV20-1	TRBJ1-3	-	-	CSARRGFSGNTIYF	TGCAGTGCTAGGAGGGGTTTCTCTGGAAACACCATATATTTT
TRBV6-5	TRBJ2-5	-	few	CASSYSMIPGPETQYF	TGTGCCAGCAGTTACTCGATGATCCCCGGGCCGGAGACCCAGTACTTC
TRBV20-1	TRBJ1-5	-	-	CSARDPTNHPQHF	TGCAGTGCCCGGGACCCCACCAATCATCCCCAGCATTTT
TRBV5-1	TRBJ2-3	-	-	CASSLVASTQYF	TGCGCCAGCAGCTTGGTTGCGAGTACGCAGTATTTT
TRBV20-1	TRBJ1-1	-	few	CSAREPGDIGAEAFF	TGCAGTGCTAGAGAGCCAGGGGATATCGGCGCTGAAGCTTTCTTT
TRBV12-3/TRBV12-4	TRBJ2-3	-	-	CASSLTGISTDTQYF	TGTGCCAGCAGTTTAACAGGGATAAGCACAGATACGCAGTATTTT
TRBV5-1	TRBJ2-7	TRBD1	few	CASGTGLGNYEQYF	TGCGCCAGCGGGACAGGGCTGGGTAACTACGAGCAGTACTTC
TRBV7-2	TRBJ2-7	-	-	CASSPKDRPYEQYF	TGTGCCAGCAGCCCCAAGGACAGACCATACGAGCAGTACTTC
TRBV20-1	TRBJ2-2	TRBD1	few	CSAQGQGATGELFF	TGCAGTGCTCAGGGACAGGGGGCCACCGGGGAGCTGTTTTTT
TRBV13	TRBJ2-1	TRBD2	few	CASSLVSGGGAFYNEQFF	TGTGCCAGCAGCTTAGTCTCTGGCGGGGGGGCCTTCTACAATGAGCAGTTCTTC
TRBV20-1	TRBJ2-1	TRBD2	-	CSAREPTSGGSYNEQFF	TGCAGTGCTAGAGAACCGACTAGCGGGGGGTCCTACAATGAGCAGTTCTTC
TRBV2	TRBJ2-3	-	few	CASSVRQQVDTQYF	TGTGCCAGCAGTGTTCGGCAACAGGTGGATACGCAGTATTTT
TRBV7-9	TRBJ1-2	-	-	CASTPPSLNYGYTF	TGTGCCAGCACCCCGCCGTCTCTCAACTATGGCTACACCTTC
TRBV9	TRBJ2-5	-	few	CASSVEGGWGETQYF	TGTGCCAGCAGCGTAGAAGGAGGTTGGGGAGAGACCCAGTACTTC
TRBV20-1	TRBJ2-7	-	-	CGARGLQGSYEQYF	TGCGGTGCTAGAGGACTGCAAGGCTCCTACGAGCAGTACTTC
TRBV5-1	TRBJ1-2	-	few	CASSLYPWSTTDYGYTF	TGCGCCAGCAGCTTGTACCCCTGGTCGACCACTGACTATGGCTACACCTTC
TRBV6-5	TRBJ2-7	-	-	CASSYSRDGSEQYF	TGTGCCAGCAGTTACTCAAGGGACGGGTCCGAGCAGTACTTC